This T cell receptor (beta chain) comes out of a study of cytomegalovirus exposure and HLA in healthy donors (dated by TCRdb to about 2017). Context from the whole study: A later analysis indicated that the 120 or so validation repertoires were generated on the platform also employed for the approximately 700 repertoires of the first cohort. The study was designed to test whether signatures of past pathogen exposure could be identified by cataloging public T cell receptors. Along with the roughly 700-subject first cohort, a separate validation cohort of over a hundred different subjects was used. The study combined high-throughput TCR immunosequencing, statistical association of individual TCRs with disease status, and machine learning to predict cytomegalovirus infection status. Study-wide findings and limitations: Most TCR sequences were seen in very few donors, while some public TCRs were found in many individuals. In vitro tests confirmed that a few of the cytomegalovirus-associated TCR beta chains recognize cytomegalovirus antigens. A later analysis had no HLA typing for the validation cohort, so co-occurrence there was scored across all 110 or so repertoires. The classifier was reported to diagnose cytomegalovirus status with high specificity and sensitivity in both the original and validation cohorts. According to the authors, the approach could potentially be generalized to other disease states and immunological phenotypes. A later analysis found that TCRs clustered in the first cohort also tended to co-occur in the 100 to 150 validation repertoires, with approximately 95% of cluster scores above 0. A total of around 150 TCR beta chains were listed by the study as associated with cytomegalovirus.

To note about this clone: Its binding antigen is unknown. Base qualities are not provided; no much larger clone lies one nucleotide away.

To prepare the library, the immunoSEQ multiplex PCR assay was applied. The paper's processing steps were these. A statistical classification framework was built to diagnose cytomegalovirus status from the catalog of TCR beta chain sequences. Imported from immuneACCESS, the table was reduced by TCRdb to in-frame sequences with V and J called. These copies leave out some clones; in studies compared against another copy, an unresolved V gene accounts for under half, and the cause of the remainder is not known. V and J calls and clone size are given by that table; D and trimming were obtained from the DNA. Counted in this sample were a few hundred thousand clones; about 90% of them appeared once. Jointly, the top ten make up around 3.1% of the sample. The germline V gene provides CDR1 SGHNT and CDR2 YENEEA. From the cysteine through the phenylalanine, the CDR3 covers 13 amino acids. Just the 39-base CDR3 DNA is kept, in frame starting at base 1. Deletion took 1 base off V and 7 bases off J, with a span of 10 bases between the germline ends.

The donors belonged to the validation cohort of approximately 130 subjects, which was separate from the 666-subject first cohort. The sequence came from a young woman in good health and CMV-seronegative. The V and J segments used are TRBV11-3 and TRBJ1-1; the D gene is not confidently resolved. The sample was PBMCs. The DNA reads TGTGCCAGCAGCTTAGTATCCCGGTTTGAAGCTTTCTTT. Its protein reads: CASSLVSRFEAFF. With all but the CDR3 taken from the reference TRBV11-3 and TRBJ1-1 genes, the full variable domain is: EAGVVQSPRYKIIEKKQPVAFWCNPISGHNTLYWYLQNLGQGPELLIRYENEEAVDDSQLPKDRFSAERLKGVDSTLKIQPAELGDSAVYLCASSLVSRFEAFFGQGTRLTVV.